Listed below are T cell receptor beta chains from one sample, sequenced in a study of blood T cell repertoires in COVID-19. Profiled with immunoSEQ multiplex PCR; TCRdb holds only in-frame clones, not every one. The sample holds 200,000 to 250,000 clones; roughly 82% are singletons and the top ten take about 5.3%. The sequenced sample consisted of peripheral blood. The source is a woman aged 80 or older with active or convalescent COVID-19. Both conserved end residues are part of each CDR3. A D gene is named only where the DNA matches it firmly. Some rows mark clone size as missing; the rest say once, few, many or name a class of expanded clone.

TRBV28	TRBJ1-2	.	.	CASHGAGRGYGYTF	TGTGCCAGTCACGGGGCGGGAAGGGGCTATGGCTACACCTTC
TRBV7-9	TRBJ1-5	few	.	CASSPSTGIHSNQPQHF	TGTGCCAGCAGCCCCAGCACAGGGATACATAGCAATCAGCCCCAGCATTTT
TRBV20-1	TRBJ1-1	.	TRBD1	CSARGDREAFF	TGCAGTGCTAGAGGGGACAGAGAAGCTTTCTTT
TRBV6-6	TRBJ1-5	.	TRBD1	CASTRTGGAGNQPQHF	TGTGCCAGCACCAGGACAGGGGGCGCCGGCAATCAGCCCCAGCATTTT
TRBV19	TRBJ2-1	once	TRBD1	CASSRDRGPNNEQFF	TGTGCCAGTAGTAGAGACAGGGGACCCAACAATGAGCAGTTCTTC
TRBV15	TRBJ2-7	.	.	CATSRGSGTSYEQYF	TGTGCCACCAGCAGAGGTAGCGGAACCTCCTACGAGCAGTACTTC
TRBV5-4	TRBJ2-5	.	TRBD2	CASSLDLPTSGRGTQYF	TGTGCCAGCAGCTTGGACCTACCTACTAGCGGGAGGGGGACCCAGTACTTC
TRBV2	TRBJ1-5	few	.	CASSLEGGREQPQHF	TGTGCCAGCAGCCTGGAGGGGGGGCGAGAACAGCCCCAGCATTTT
TRBV11-2	TRBJ1-1	.	.	CASSLDRTEAFF	TGTGCCAGCAGCTTAGACAGGACTGAAGCTTTCTTT
TRBV18	TRBJ2-7	.	TRBD2	CASSPTLAGAPMYEQYF	TGTGCCAGCTCACCAACTCTAGCGGGGGCCCCAATGTACGAGCAGTACTTC
TRBV5-1	TRBJ2-5	.	TRBD1	CASSSTGQETQYF	TGCGCCAGCAGCTCGACAGGGCAAGAGACCCAGTACTTC
TRBV10-3	TRBJ2-7	.	TRBD1	CAISGKGQGSEQYF	TGTGCCATCAGTGGCAAAGGACAGGGGAGCGAGCAGTACTTC
TRBV7-9	TRBJ2-7	.	.	CASSFLGRQDSYEQYF	TGTGCCAGCAGCTTTTTAGGCAGACAAGACTCCTACGAGCAGTACTTC
TRBV2	TRBJ2-1	.	TRBD2	CASSENWLAGVDEQFF	TGTGCCAGCAGTGAAAATTGGCTAGCGGGAGTCGATGAGCAGTTCTTC
TRBV6-4	TRBJ1-1	once	TRBD1	CASSAHRQGTEAFF	TGTGCCAGCAGTGCCCACCGACAGGGAACTGAAGCTTTCTTT
TRBV28	TRBJ1-6	.	TRBD1	CASSSPGGISPLHF	TGTGCCAGCAGTTCTCCAGGGGGCATTTCACCCCTCCACTTT
TRBV12-3/TRBV12-4	TRBJ1-2	.	.	CASSSNRVSYTF	TGTGCCAGCAGTTCAAACAGGGTATCCTACACCTTC